The 26 T cell receptor beta chains presented below share a single source sample, sequenced in a study of T cell responses to AZD1222 COVID-19 vaccine. Repertoires were generated with immunoSEQ multiplex PCR, while TCRdb's copy carries only in-frame clones and drops some. Among 120,000 to 150,000 clones listed, about nine tenths were seen once. This material consisted of peripheral blood, taken 28 days after the second AZD1222 dose. The source of these receptors is an adult who received the AZD1222 COVID-19 vaccine.

The gene calls are TRBV7-9 and TRBJ1-3, with TRBD1 identical over 8 bases. Germline loops: CDR1 SEHNR, CDR2 FQNEAQ (reference sequence). J was trimmed by 4 bases and V by 4 bases; bases with no gene match: 9. The CDR3 covers 16 residues. This CDR3 is CASSSDRGSVGNTIYF. The CDR3 bases are TGTGCCAGCAGCTCCGACAGGGGATCGGTCGGAAACACCATATATTTT.

The CDR3 protein is CASSGTDQETQYF. The CDR3 DNA is TGTGCCAGCAGCGGGACAGACCAAGAGACCCAGTACTTC. The V call is TRBV12-3 or TRBV12-4, the J call TRBJ2-5; TRBD1 matches 7 bases. V was clipped by 6 bases and J by 0 bases; unmatched bases: 1. The CDR3 runs to 13 residues.

J is TRBJ1-1 and V is TRBV7-2, with a tentative D call TRBD1 (6 bases). CDR1 is SGHTA, CDR2 FQGNSA, per germline. With 5 bases removed from V and 8 bases from J, the gap between germline ends came to 24 bases. CDR3 length: 16 residues. The CDR3 nucleotides read TGTGCCAGCAGCCCACGGGGAGCCTTAGGAACAGGGGAAGCTTTCTTT. Translated: CASSPRGALGTGEAFF. Complete variable domain (other parts from reference TRBV7-2 and TRBJ1-1): GAGVSQSPSNKVTEKGKDVELRCDPISGHTALYWYRQSLGQGLEFLIYFQGNSAPDKSGLPSDRFSAERTGGSVSTLTIQRTQQEDSAVYLCASSPRGALGTGEAFFGQGTRLTVV.

This clone was recorded once. The rearrangement joins TRBV10-1 to TRBJ2-7; no definite D call. Trimming removed 0 bases at V and 3 bases at J, with 15 bases between. Germline CDR1 is WNHNN and CDR2 is SYGVQD (reference sequence). This CDR3 comprises 16 residues. The CDR3 reads CASSESVKGLLYEQYF. The CDR3 DNA reads TGCGCCAGCAGTGAGTCGGTGAAGGGATTACTCTACGAGCAGTACTTC.

V is TRBV28 and J is TRBJ2-7; D is perhaps TRBD1 (5 bases). V lost 6 bases and J 0 bases, leaving 18 bases between the germline ends. Germline V gene sequence: CDR1 MDHEN, CDR2 SYDVKM. This CDR3 is built from 16 residues. The DNA for the CDR3 is TGTGCCAGCAGCTGGGAAGGGGCAGTTAACTCCTACGAGCAGTACTTC. It yields the protein CASSWEGAVNSYEQYF.

The chain carries TRBV7-9 and TRBJ2-1; 8 nucleotides line up with TRBD1. The junction had 5 bases not matched to a gene; V was cut back by 8 bases and J by 2 bases. The length of the CDR3 is 14 residues. Germline CDR1 reads SEHNR; CDR2 reads FQNEAQ (reference sequence). This chain's CDR3 is CASSTGGPYNEQFF. CDR3 in DNA: TGTGCCAGCTCCACAGGGGGTCCCTACAATGAGCAGTTCTTC.

The chain employs TRBV7-6 and TRBJ2-1; tentative D call: TRBD1 (6 bases). The V end lost 0 bases, the J end lost 9 bases, and 12 bases lay between the germline ends. This CDR3 has 14 amino acids. From germline, CDR1 is SGHVS and CDR2 FNYEAQ. In DNA form, the CDR3 reads TGTGCCAGCAGCTTAGCGAGCATGGGGGCTGAGCAGTTCTTC. Translated: CASSLASMGAEQFF.

V usage is TRBV9 and J usage is TRBJ2-7, with D possibly called TRBD1 or TRBD2 (5 bases each). The CDR3 is 12 residues long. Looked up from germline, CDR1 is SGDLS and CDR2 is YYNGEE. Between the trimmed V and J ends, which lost 0 bases and 6 bases, there was a span of 7 bases. CDR3 nucleotides: TGTGCCAGCAGCGTAGGTGGGGGCGAGCAGTACTTC. Translating it yields CASSVGGGEQYF. Supplemented by reference TRBV9 and TRBJ2-7, the full variable domain reads DSGVTQTPKHLITATGQRVTLRCSPRSGDLSVYWYQQSLDQGLQFLIQYYNGEERAKGNILERFSAQQFPDLHSELNLSSLELGDSALYFCASSVGGGEQYFGPGTRLTVT.

Points on this clone: The sample holds other DNA sequences that translate to the same CDR3. The chain employs TRBV24-1 and TRBJ1-1; tentative D call: TRBD1 (5 bases). V gave up 7 bases and J gave up 4 bases, with 12 bases separating them. The CDR3 runs 13 residues. The germline CDR1 and CDR2 sequences are KGHDR and SFDVKD. CDR3 sequence (DNA): TGTGCCACCAGCGGTGGGGGAGGCACTGAAGCTTTCTTT. Its translation: CATSGGGGTEAFF.

This chain joins TRBV2 and TRBJ1-3; 11 bases agree with TRBD1. The CDR3 consists of 15 residues. The germline gives CDR1 SNHLY, CDR2 FYNNEI. Trimming took 6 bases from V and 3 from J; bases not matched to a gene: 4. CDR3 DNA sequence: TGTGCCAGCAGGACGGACAGGGGGCGTGGAAACACCATATATTTT. This gives the protein CASRTDRGRGNTIYF. Supplemented by reference TRBV2 and TRBJ1-3, the full variable domain reads EPEVTQTPSHQVTQMGQEVILRCVPISNHLYFYWYRQILGQKVEFLVSFYNNEISEKSEIFDDQFSVERPDGSNFTLKIRSTKLEDSAMYFCASRTDRGRGNTIYFGEGSWLTVV.

CDR3 nucleotide sequence: TGTGCCAGCAGCGGGGGAATTTCCTACGAGCAGTACTTC. It yields the protein CASSGGISYEQYF. V and J are TRBV7-8 and TRBJ2-7; D could derive from TRBD1 or TRBD2 (5 bases each). V lost 5 bases and J lost 1, with 9 bases in between. The germline V gene has CDR1 SGHVS and CDR2 FQNEAQ. The CDR3 runs 13 residues.

The chain couples TRBV6-6 to TRBJ1-2; a weak D match, TRBD1 (5 bases). The V gene lost 3 bases and the J gene lost 0 bases, with 11 bases spanning the gap. CDR1 MNHNY and CDR2 SVGAGI come from the germline V gene (reference sequence). CDR3 length: 15 residues. The CDR3 sequence: CASSYDSGPNYGYTF. In DNA form, the CDR3 reads TGTGCCAGCAGTTATGATTCAGGGCCTAACTATGGCTACACCTTC.

The chain employs TRBV6-5 and TRBJ1-5, with a tentative D call TRBD1 (5 bases). There are 14 residues in the CDR3. V was shortened by 2 bases and J by 4 bases, with 9 bases between the two germline ends. The V gene's germline CDR1 is MNHEY and CDR2 SVGAGI. CDR3 region: CASSYARGNQPQHF. The CDR3 coding sequence is TGTGCCAGCAGTTACGCACGGGGGAATCAGCCCCAGCATTTT.

The genes are TRBV4-2 and TRBJ1-2, with D perhaps TRBD1 (6 bases). Germline V CDR1 and CDR2: LGHNA, YNFKEQ. Trimming took 0 bases from V and 0 from J, leaving 11 bases between them. This CDR3 has 16 amino acids. CDR3 DNA: TGTGCCAGCAGCCAAGAATCAGGGGCCACTAACTATGGCTACACCTTC. Its protein is CASSQESGATNYGYTF.

This clone was picked up a small number of times. This chain links TRBV19 with TRBJ1-1; D gene unclear. The length of the CDR3 is 14 residues. CDR1 and CDR2 (germline): LNHDA, SQIVND (reference sequence). Trimming shortened V by 1 base and J by 1 base, and 7 bases separated the two germline ends. This CDR3 is CASSIGQPNTEAFF. CDR3 coding DNA: TGTGCCAGTAGTATAGGGCAGCCGAACACTGAAGCTTTCTTT.

V usage is TRBV5-1 and J usage is TRBJ2-1, with D uncertain. V was trimmed by 1 base and J by 0 bases, leaving 11 bases between them. The V gene's germline CDR1 is SGHRS and CDR2 YFSETQ. The CDR3 contains 16 residues. In DNA form, the CDR3 reads TGCGCCAGCAGCTTGACACGGGCTAGCTCCTACAATGAGCAGTTCTTC. Its translation is CASSLTRASSYNEQFF.

The chain carries TRBV19 and TRBJ1-2, with a possible D match to TRBD1 (5 bases). This CDR3 region has 16 residues. Germline lookup yields CDR1 LNHDA and CDR2 SQIVND (reference sequence). V lost 8 bases and J lost 0, with 19 bases in between. The CDR3, as DNA: TGTGCCAGTGCCGTGCGCACAGGACTTACTAACTATGGCTACACCTTC. Its translation is CASAVRTGLTNYGYTF.

The chain recombines TRBV28 with TRBJ1-3, with TRBD1 matching over 11 bases. Unmatched junction bases numbered 8, after V lost 8 bases and J lost 2 bases. Germline V gene lookup returns CDR1 MDHEN and CDR2 SYDVKM. The CDR3 runs 16 residues. The DNA for the CDR3 is TGTGCCAGCTCTCGGGACAGGGGGATGCCTGGAAACACCATATATTTT. Amino acid sequence: CASSRDRGMPGNTIYF. The variable domain in full, with the rest retrieved from reference TRBV28 and TRBJ1-3, is DVKVTQSSRYLVKRTGEKVFLECVQDMDHENMFWYRQDPGLGLRLIYFSYDVKMKEKGDIPEGYSVSREKKERFSLILESASTNQTSMYLCASSRDRGMPGNTIYFGEGSWLTVV.

This chain uses TRBV12-3 or TRBV12-4 with TRBJ1-5; D remains unclear. The length of the CDR3 is 12 residues. The V and J ends lost 3 bases and 6 bases respectively, with 6 bases between them. For the CDR3, the DNA is TGTGCCAGCAGTTTGGATGGTCAGCCCCAGCATTTT. This encodes CASSLDGQPQHF.

The chain carries TRBV2 and TRBJ1-5; possibly TRBD1 for D (6 bases). The CDR3 length is 15 residues. The V gene's germline CDR1 is SNHLY and CDR2 FYNNEI. The V end was cut by 1 base, the J end by 3 bases, with 10 bases between. The DNA for the CDR3 is TGTGCCAGCAGTGAAGGGGGGACACACAATCAGCCCCAGCATTTT. This gives the protein CASSEGGTHNQPQHF.

This rearrangement joins TRBV19 to TRBJ1-1, with 7 bases matching TRBD1. With V trimmed by 9 bases and J by 6 bases, 4 bases remained unmatched. CDR1 is LNHDA, CDR2 SQIVND, per germline (reference sequence). This CDR3 has 11 amino acids. The CDR3 is CASRQGPEAFF. CDR3 DNA sequence: TGTGCCAGCCGACAGGGCCCTGAAGCTTTCTTT.

The chain joins TRBV5-5 to TRBJ1-1; 11 bases align to TRBD1. V lost 6 bases and J lost 1; bases outside the gene matches: 5. The germline V gene has CDR1 SGHKS and CDR2 YYEKEE (reference sequence). The CDR3 runs to 15 residues. The CDR3 nucleotides read TGTGCCAGCACCTCGGACAGGGGGCAGAACACTGAAGCTTTCTTT. Encoded protein: CASTSDRGQNTEAFF.

The chain is built from TRBV5-5 and TRBJ2-2, with D perhaps matching TRBD1 or TRBD2 (5 bases each). There are 16 residues in the CDR3. V lost 4 bases and J lost 4, with 17 bases in between. Per germline, CDR1 SGHKS and CDR2 YYEKEE (reference sequence). CDR3 sequence reads: CASSPPRSGATGELFF. In nucleotides, the CDR3 is TGTGCCAGCAGCCCCCCGCGCTCCGGGGCCACCGGGGAGCTGTTTTTT.

CDR3 in DNA: TGTGCCAGCAGCGTGGTCGGGCAGCCCCAGCATTTT. Residues: CASSVVGQPQHF. This chain joins TRBV28 and TRBJ1-5; D remains unclear. Germline loops: CDR1 MDHEN, CDR2 SYDVKM. This CDR3 region has 12 residues. Between the trimmed V and J ends, which lost 6 bases and 7 bases, there was a span of 10 bases.

The rearrangement links TRBV30 to TRBJ1-5, with D uncertain. The CDR3 spans 12 residues. The V gene's germline CDR1 is GTSNPN and CDR2 SVGIG (reference sequence). V lost 0 bases to trimming and J lost 9 bases, with 9 bases between them. CDR3 protein: CAWSVPGGPQHF. CDR3 nucleotide sequence: TGTGCCTGGAGTGTACCGGGAGGGCCCCAGCATTTT.

The rearrangement uses TRBV12-3 or TRBV12-4 and TRBJ1-1, with D hard to call. V lost 7 bases to trimming and J lost 4 bases, with 4 bases between them. The CDR3 contains 10 residues. The CDR3 loop is CASTFTEAFF. DNA of the CDR3: TGTGCCAGCACCTTCACTGAAGCTTTCTTT.